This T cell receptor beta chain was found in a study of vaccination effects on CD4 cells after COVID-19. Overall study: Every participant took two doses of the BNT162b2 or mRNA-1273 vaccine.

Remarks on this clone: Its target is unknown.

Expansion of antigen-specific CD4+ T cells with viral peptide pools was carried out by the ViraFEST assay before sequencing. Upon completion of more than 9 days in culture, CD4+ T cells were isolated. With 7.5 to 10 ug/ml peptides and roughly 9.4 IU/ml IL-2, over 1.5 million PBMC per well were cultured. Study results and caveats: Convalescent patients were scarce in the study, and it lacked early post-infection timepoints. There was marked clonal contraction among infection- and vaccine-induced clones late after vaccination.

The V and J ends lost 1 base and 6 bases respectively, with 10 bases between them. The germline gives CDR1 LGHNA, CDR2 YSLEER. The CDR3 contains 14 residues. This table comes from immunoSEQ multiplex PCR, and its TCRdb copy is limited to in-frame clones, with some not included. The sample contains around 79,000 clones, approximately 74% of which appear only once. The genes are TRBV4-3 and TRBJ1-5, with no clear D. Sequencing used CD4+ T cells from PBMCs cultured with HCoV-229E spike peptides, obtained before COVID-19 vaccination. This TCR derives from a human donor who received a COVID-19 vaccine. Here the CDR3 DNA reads TGCGCCAGCAGCCAAGGGACGGAAAGTCAGCCCCAGCATTTT. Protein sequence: CASSQGTESQPQHF.